The clone carrying this T cell receptor (beta chain) showed up just a few times. This entry comes from a study of blood T cells in healthy people across ages. Primers used in a second PCR of about 7 to 11 cycles were a sample-barcoded 5' primer and a J-beta primer mix. Carrying 12 random nucleotides, a template-switch adaptor labeled each individual cDNA molecule. Paired-end reads containing CDR3 totaled no fewer than 3 million for each sample. TCRdb independently ran MiXCR on the 5' RACE reads; one entry per CDR3 protein. The repertoire holds some 700,000 distinct CDR3 sequences, with approximately 39% as singletons. The CDR3 contains 16 residues. Per germline, CDR1 SGHTA and CDR2 FQGNSA. Trimming cost V 3 bases and J 4 bases; bases outside gene matches: 8.

The chain employs TRBV7-2 and TRBJ2-1; 8 nucleotides align to TRBD2. Sequences were obtained from blood. This TCR derives from a woman between 55 and 75 years old in good health. The CDR3 DNA reads as TGTGCCAGCAGCTTTAGAACTAGCGGAGATTACAATGAGCAGTTCTTC. It encodes CASSFRTSGDYNEQFF.